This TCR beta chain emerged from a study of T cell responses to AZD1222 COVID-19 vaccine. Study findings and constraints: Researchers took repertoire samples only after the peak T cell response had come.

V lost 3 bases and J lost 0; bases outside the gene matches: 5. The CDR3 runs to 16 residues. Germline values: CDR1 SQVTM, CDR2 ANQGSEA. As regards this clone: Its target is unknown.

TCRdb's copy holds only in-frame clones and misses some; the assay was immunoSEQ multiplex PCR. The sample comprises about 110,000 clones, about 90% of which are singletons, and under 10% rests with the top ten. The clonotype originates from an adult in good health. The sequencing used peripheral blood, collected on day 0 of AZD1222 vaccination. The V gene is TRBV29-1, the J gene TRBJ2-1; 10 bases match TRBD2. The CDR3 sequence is CSVDGASGGSYNEQFF. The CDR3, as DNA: TGCAGCGTTGACGGGGCTAGCGGGGGCTCCTACAATGAGCAGTTCTTC.